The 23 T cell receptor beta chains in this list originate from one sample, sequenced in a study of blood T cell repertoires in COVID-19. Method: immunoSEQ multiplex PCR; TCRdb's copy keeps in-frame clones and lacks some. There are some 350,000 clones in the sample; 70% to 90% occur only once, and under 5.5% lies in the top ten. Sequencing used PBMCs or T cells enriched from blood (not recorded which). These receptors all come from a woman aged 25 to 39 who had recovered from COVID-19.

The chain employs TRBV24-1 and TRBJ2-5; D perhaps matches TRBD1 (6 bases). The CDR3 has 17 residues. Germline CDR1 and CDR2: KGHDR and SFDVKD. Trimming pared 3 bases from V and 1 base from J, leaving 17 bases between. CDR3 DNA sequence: TGTGCCACCAGTGATCCCTTAGCCGGACAGCCCCAAGAGACCCAGTACTTC. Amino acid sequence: CATSDPLAGQPQETQYF.

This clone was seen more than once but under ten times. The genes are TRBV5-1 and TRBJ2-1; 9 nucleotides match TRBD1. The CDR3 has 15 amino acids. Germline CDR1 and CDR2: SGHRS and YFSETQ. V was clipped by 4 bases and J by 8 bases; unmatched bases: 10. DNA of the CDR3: TGCGCCAGCAGCCACCGGGACAGGGATTGGGATGAGCAGTTCTTC. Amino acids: CASSHRDRDWDEQFF.

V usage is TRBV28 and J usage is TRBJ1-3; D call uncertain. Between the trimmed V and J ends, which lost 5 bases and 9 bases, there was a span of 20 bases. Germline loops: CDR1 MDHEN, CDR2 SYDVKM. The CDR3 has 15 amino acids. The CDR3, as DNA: TGTGCCAGCAGTCCTCCGCACGCGGGGTCCGTCACCATATATTTT. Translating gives CASSPPHAGSVTIYF.

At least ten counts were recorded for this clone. CDR3 in amino acids: CASSYRGPDVPYEQYF. The DNA of the CDR3 is TGTGCCAGCAGTTACAGGGGCCCGGACGTCCCCTACGAGCAGTACTTC. This chain links TRBV6-2 or TRBV6-3 with TRBJ2-7, with D perhaps TRBD1 (5 bases). Trimming removed 2 bases from V and 2 bases from J, with 16 bases in between. There are 16 residues in the CDR3. Germline V CDR1 and CDR2: MNHEY, SVGEGT.

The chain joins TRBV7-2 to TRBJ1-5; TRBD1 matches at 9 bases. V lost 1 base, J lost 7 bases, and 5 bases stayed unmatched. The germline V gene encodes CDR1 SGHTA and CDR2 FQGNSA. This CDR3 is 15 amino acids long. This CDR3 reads CASSLGGQGWQPQHF. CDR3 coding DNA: TGTGCCAGCAGCTTAGGGGGACAGGGATGGCAGCCCCAGCATTTT.

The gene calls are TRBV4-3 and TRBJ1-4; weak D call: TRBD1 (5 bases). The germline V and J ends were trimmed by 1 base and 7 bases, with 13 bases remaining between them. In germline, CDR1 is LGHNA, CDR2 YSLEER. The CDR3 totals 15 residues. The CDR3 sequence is CASSQAAQGREKLFF. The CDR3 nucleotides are TGCGCCAGCAGCCAAGCCGCGCAGGGCCGTGAAAAACTGTTTTTT.

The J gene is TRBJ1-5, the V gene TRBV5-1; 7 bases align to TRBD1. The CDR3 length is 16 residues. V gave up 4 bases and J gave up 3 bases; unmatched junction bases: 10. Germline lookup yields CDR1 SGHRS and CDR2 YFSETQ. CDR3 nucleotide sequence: TGCGCCAGCAGCGGCTTCCAGGACAGGAACAATCAGCCCCAGCATTTT. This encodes CASSGFQDRNNQPQHF.

The CDR3 region is CASTWGPGTGELFF. Written as DNA, the CDR3 is TGTGCCAGTACCTGGGGGCCGGGCACCGGGGAGCTGTTTTTT. This chain uses TRBV19 with TRBJ2-2; maybe TRBD1 (6 bases). The length of the CDR3 is 14 residues. The germline V gene encodes CDR1 LNHDA and CDR2 SQIVND (reference sequence). Deletions cut 7 bases from V and 4 bases from J, with 13 bases between.

The CDR3 DNA sequence: TGTGCCAGCTCACCACCAGGGGACAGGGCCACTGAAGCTTTCTTT. Amino acids: CASSPPGDRATEAFF. The chain links TRBV18 to TRBJ1-1; 9 bases are shared with TRBD1. The CDR3 totals 15 residues. V shed 0 bases, J shed 4 bases, and the junction held 3 bases outside the gene matches. Germline loops: CDR1 KGHSH, CDR2 LQKENI.

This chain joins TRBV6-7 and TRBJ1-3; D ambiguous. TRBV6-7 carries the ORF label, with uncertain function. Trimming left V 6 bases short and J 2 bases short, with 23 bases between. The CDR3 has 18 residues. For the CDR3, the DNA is TGTGCCAGCAGAAAACAATCACCTGACATCCCTGCTGGAAACACCATATATTTT. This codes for CASRKQSPDIPAGNTIYF.

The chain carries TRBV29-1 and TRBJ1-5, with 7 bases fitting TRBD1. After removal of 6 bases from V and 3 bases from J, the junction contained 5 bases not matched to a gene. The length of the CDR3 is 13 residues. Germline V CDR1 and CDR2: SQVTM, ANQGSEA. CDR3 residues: CSVRDSPNQPQHF. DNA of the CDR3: TGCAGCGTGAGGGACAGCCCCAATCAGCCCCAGCATTTT.

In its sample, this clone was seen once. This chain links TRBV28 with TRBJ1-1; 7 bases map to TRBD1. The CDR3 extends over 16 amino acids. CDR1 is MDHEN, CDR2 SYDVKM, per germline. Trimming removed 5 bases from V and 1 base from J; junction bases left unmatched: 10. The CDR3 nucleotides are TGTGCCAGCAGTCTGAGGTGGGGACAGCCGAACACTGAAGCTTTCTTT. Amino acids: CASSLRWGQPNTEAFF.

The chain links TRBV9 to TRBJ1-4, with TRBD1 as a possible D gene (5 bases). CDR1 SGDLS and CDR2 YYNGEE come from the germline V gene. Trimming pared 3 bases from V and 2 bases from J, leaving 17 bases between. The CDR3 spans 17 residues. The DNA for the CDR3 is TGTGCCAGCAGCGGACGCCAGGGCGATTGGACTAATGAAAAACTGTTTTTT. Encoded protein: CASSGRQGDWTNEKLFF. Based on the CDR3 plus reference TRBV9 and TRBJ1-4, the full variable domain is DSGVTQTPKHLITATGQRVTLRCSPRSGDLSVYWYQQSLDQGLQFLIQYYNGEERAKGNILERFSAQQFPDLHSELNLSSLELGDSALYFCASSGRQGDWTNEKLFFGSGTQLSVL.

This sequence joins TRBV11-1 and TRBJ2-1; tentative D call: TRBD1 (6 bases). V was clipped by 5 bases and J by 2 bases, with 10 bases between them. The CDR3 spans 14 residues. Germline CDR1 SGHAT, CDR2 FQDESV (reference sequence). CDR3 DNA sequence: TGTGCCAGCAGCCTGGACAGAGCCTACAATGAGCAGTTCTTC. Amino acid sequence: CASSLDRAYNEQFF.

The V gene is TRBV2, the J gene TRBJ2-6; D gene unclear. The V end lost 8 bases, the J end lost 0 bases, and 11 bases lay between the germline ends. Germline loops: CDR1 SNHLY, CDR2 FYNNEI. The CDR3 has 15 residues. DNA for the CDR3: TGTGCCAGCGACCGGTCTAGCTCTGGGGCCAACGTCCTGACTTTC. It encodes CASDRSSSGANVLTF.

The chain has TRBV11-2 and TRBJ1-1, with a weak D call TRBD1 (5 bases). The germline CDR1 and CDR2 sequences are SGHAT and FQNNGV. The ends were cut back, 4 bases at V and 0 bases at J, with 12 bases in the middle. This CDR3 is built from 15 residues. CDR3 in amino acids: CASSYAPGMNTEAFF. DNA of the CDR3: TGTGCCAGCAGCTACGCCCCAGGGATGAACACTGAAGCTTTCTTT.

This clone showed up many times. The CDR3 DNA is TGCGCCAGCAGCTTACAGACCACAGAATCACCCCTCCACTTT. Translating it yields CASSLQTTESPLHF. This rearrangement joins TRBV5-1 to TRBJ1-6, with D unclear. V was pared by 2 bases and J by 10 bases, with 13 bases between. This CDR3 contains 14 residues. Germline V CDR1 and CDR2: SGHRS, YFSETQ.

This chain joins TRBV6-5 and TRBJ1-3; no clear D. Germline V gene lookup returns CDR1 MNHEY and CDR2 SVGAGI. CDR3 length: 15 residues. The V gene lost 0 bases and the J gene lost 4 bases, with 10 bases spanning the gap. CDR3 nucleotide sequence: TGTGCCAGCAGTTACTCGCGGGGTGGCGGAAACACCATATATTTT. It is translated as CASSYSRGGGNTIYF.

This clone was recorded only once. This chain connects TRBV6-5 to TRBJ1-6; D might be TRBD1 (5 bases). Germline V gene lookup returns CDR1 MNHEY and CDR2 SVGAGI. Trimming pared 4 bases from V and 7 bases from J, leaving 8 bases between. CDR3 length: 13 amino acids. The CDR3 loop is CASSSTGNSPLHF. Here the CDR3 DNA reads TGTGCCAGCAGTTCAACAGGAAATTCACCCCTCCACTTT.

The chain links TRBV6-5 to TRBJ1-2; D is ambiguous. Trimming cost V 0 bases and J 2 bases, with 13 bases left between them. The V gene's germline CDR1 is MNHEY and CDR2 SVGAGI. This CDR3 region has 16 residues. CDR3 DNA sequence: TGTGCCAGCAGTTACTCGAACTTGGGAGGGAACTATGGCTACACCTTC. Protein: CASSYSNLGGNYGYTF.

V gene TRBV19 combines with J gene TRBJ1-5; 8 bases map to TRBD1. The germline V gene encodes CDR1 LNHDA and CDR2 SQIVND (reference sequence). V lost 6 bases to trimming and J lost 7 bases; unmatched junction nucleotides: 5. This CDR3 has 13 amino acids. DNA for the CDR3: TGTGCCAGTAGGGACAGGGTGGGACAGCCCCAGCATTTT. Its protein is CASRDRVGQPQHF.

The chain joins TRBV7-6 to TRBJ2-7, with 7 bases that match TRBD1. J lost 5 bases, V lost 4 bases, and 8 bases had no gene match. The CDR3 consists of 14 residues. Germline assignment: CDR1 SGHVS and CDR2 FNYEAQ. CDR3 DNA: TGTGCCAGCAGCTCTTCCGGGACAGATGACGAGCAGTACTTC. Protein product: CASSSSGTDDEQYF.

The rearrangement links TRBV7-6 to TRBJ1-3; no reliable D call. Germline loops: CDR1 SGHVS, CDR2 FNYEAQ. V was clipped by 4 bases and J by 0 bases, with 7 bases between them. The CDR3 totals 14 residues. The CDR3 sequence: CASSSGSSGNTIYF. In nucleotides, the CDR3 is TGTGCCAGCAGCTCGGGGAGCTCTGGAAACACCATATATTTT.